The 13 T cell receptor beta chains listed next were all sequenced from one sample in a study of long-term antiretroviral therapy in people with HIV. Version v3.0 of the immunoSEQ assay was performed at survey level. Assay used: immunoSEQ multiplex PCR; TCRdb lists only in-frame clones, some missing. Here the sample spans 25,000 to 35,000 clones, roughly three quarters being singletons. Sequencing was performed on unsorted PBMCs, taken 3.1 years after starting antiretroviral therapy. The origin of the receptors is a woman aged 45 to 65 with HIV.

The CDR3 sequence is CASSLSRDNYGYTF. DNA of the CDR3: TGTGCCAGCAGCTTATCAAGGGACAATTATGGCTACACCTTC. The chain carries TRBV7-8 and TRBJ1-2; D perhaps matches TRBD1 (6 bases). V lost 2 bases and J 5 bases, leaving 12 bases between the germline ends. CDR3 length: 14 residues. Germline lookup yields CDR1 SGHVS and CDR2 FQNEAQ.

The chain has TRBV7-3 and TRBJ2-3; 14 bases line up with TRBD2. CDR1 is SGHTA and CDR2 is FQGTGA in the germline V gene. The V gene end was trimmed by 2 bases and the J gene end by 10 bases; junction bases not matched to a gene: 2. The CDR3 has 14 amino acids. The CDR3 loop reads CASSLGTSGGAQYF. The CDR3 region has the DNA TGTGCCAGCAGCTTAGGGACTAGCGGGGGTGCGCAGTATTTT. Filled out from reference TRBV7-3 and TRBJ2-3, the complete variable domain reads GAGVSQTPSNKVTEKGKYVELRCDPISGHTALYWYRQSLGQGPEFLIYFQGTGAADDSGLPNDRFFAVRPEGSVSTLKIQRTERGDSAVYLCASSLGTSGGAQYFGPGTRLTVL.

V is TRBV6-4 and J is TRBJ2-3, with D possibly being TRBD1 (6 bases). CDR1 is MRHNA, CDR2 SNTAGT, per germline. V dropped 5 bases and J dropped 0 bases, with 9 bases sitting between them. The CDR3 spans 14 residues. As DNA, the CDR3 is TGTGCCAGCAGTAAAGGGGGTAGCACAGATACGCAGTATTTT. Its translation is CASSKGGSTDTQYF.

This rearrangement joins TRBV5-6 to TRBJ2-7; D is tentatively TRBD1 or TRBD2 (5 bases each). The CDR3 is made up of 14 amino acids. V was shortened by 3 bases and J by 1 base, with 11 bases between the two germline ends. Germline V gives CDR1 SGHDT, CDR2 YYEEEE. CDR3 sequence: CASSWGPSSYEQYF. As DNA, the CDR3 is TGTGCCAGCAGCTGGGGACCTTCTTCCTACGAGCAGTACTTC.

The chain joins TRBV9 to TRBJ2-5, with 8 bases fitting TRBD1. J gave up 4 bases and V 4 bases, and 6 bases lay outside the gene matches. The CDR3 runs to 14 residues. CDR1 SGDLS and CDR2 YYNGEE come from the germline V gene. The CDR3, as DNA: TGTGCCAGCAGCACAGGGGGGACGGGAGAGACCCAGTACTTC. Its protein product is CASSTGGTGETQYF.

The chain combines TRBV10-1 with TRBJ2-5; D not resolved. This CDR3 is 13 amino acids long. The V gene lost 6 bases and the J gene lost 3 bases, with 11 bases spanning the gap. Germline CDR1 WNHNN, CDR2 SYGVQD (reference sequence). DNA for the CDR3: TGCGCCAGCAGAACAAGACTGGAAGAGACCCAGTACTTC. Translated, it gives CASRTRLEETQYF.

The chain combines TRBV6-1 with TRBJ1-4; tentative D call: TRBD1 (5 bases). CDR1 and CDR2 from the germline V gene are MNHNS and SASEGT. V lost 2 bases and J 11 bases, leaving 15 bases between the germline ends. The CDR3 has 14 residues. The CDR3 is CASSERGVARKLFF. The CDR3 bases are TGTGCCAGCAGTGAAAGAGGGGTAGCTCGCAAACTGTTTTTT.

This clone ranks as medium-sized. This sequence joins TRBV29-1 and TRBJ1-3; D is possibly TRBD1 (6 bases). Trimming shortened V by 6 bases and J by 1 base, and 16 bases separated the two germline ends. CDR1 SQVTM and CDR2 ANQGSEA come from the germline V gene. The CDR3 totals 15 residues. The DNA for the CDR3 is TGCAGCGTAGCCGATTCCGGGACATCTGGAAACACCATATATTTT. Encoded protein: CSVADSGTSGNTIYF.

V usage is TRBV4-2 and J usage is TRBJ2-5; weak D call: TRBD2 (7 bases). This CDR3 is built from 15 residues. V lost 1 base, J lost 5 bases, and 14 bases lay in between. Germline CDR1 and CDR2: LGHNA and YNFKEQ. In DNA, the CDR3 is TGTGCCAGCAGCCAAGTGAGGGGGGGCCTCGAGACCCAGTACTTC. Translating it yields CASSQVRGGLETQYF.

This sequence joins TRBV5-5 and TRBJ1-1; D might be TRBD1 (5 bases). The CDR3 is 15 residues long. V shed 0 bases and J shed 1 base, with 10 bases lying between them. CDR1 is SGHKS and CDR2 is YYEKEE in the germline V gene (reference sequence). CDR3 sequence reads: CASSLAGAGNTEAFF. The CDR3, as DNA: TGTGCCAGCAGCTTGGCCGGGGCAGGGAACACTGAAGCTTTCTTT.

The rearrangement links TRBV7-9 to TRBJ1-6; 8 nucleotides match TRBD1. Germline values: CDR1 SEHNR, CDR2 FQNEAQ (reference sequence). This CDR3 spans 15 amino acids. The V segment lost 5 bases and the J segment 6 bases; nucleotides outside the gene matches: 6. The CDR3: CASSPGQGSNSPLHF. The CDR3 nucleotides read TGTGCCAGCAGCCCAGGACAGGGAAGTAATTCACCCCTCCACTTT.

V is TRBV7-9 and J is TRBJ2-1, with no clear D. Germline V CDR1 and CDR2: SEHNR, FQNEAQ (reference sequence). Trimming took off 5 bases at V and 6 bases at J, with 20 bases between the two ends. The CDR3 contains 16 residues. The CDR3 DNA is TGTGCCAGCAGCCCATTAAGGCCCGGTGCGGTCAATGAGCAGTTCTTC. Protein sequence: CASSPLRPGAVNEQFF.

V and J are TRBV10-1 and TRBJ2-3; D could derive from TRBD1 or TRBD2 (5 bases each). This CDR3 contains 14 residues. Germline V gene sequence: CDR1 WNHNN, CDR2 SYGVQD (reference sequence). V was cut by 2 bases and J by 0 bases, with 6 bases left in between. The DNA for the CDR3 is TGCGCCAGCAGTGAGGGGGGTAGCACAGATACGCAGTATTTT. Its protein is CASSEGGSTDTQYF.